This T cell receptor (beta chain) came from a study of blood T cells in healthy people across ages. The donors, healthy Caucasians from Russia, were aged roughly 6 to 100. It was with a sample-barcoded 5' primer and a J-beta primer mix that a second PCR of about 6 to 12 cycles was run. TCRdb itself ran the 5' RACE reads through MiXCR, one entry per CDR3 protein. The repertoire has over a million distinct CDR3 sequences, roughly a quarter of them found once; the top ten carry approximately 0.71%. These data were also reused for a study on T cells of mothers and their children. That investigation notes: Mothers gave over 8.5 million TCR beta CDR3 reads each, and children 3 million to 3.5 million each.

The clonotype was recovered from a girl aged 2-10 years in good health. What was sequenced was blood.

CDR3 in DNA: TGTGCCAGCAGCCCTGAGAGCTACACCTTC. It specifies CASSPESYTF. V usage is TRBV7-9 and J usage is TRBJ1-2, with D unresolved. The CDR3 loop spans 10 amino acids. Germline CDR1 is SEHNR and CDR2 is FQNEAQ (reference sequence). Trimming shortened V by 5 bases and J by 9 bases, and 7 bases separated the two germline ends.